Shown below are 10 T cell receptor beta chains from a single sample sequenced in a study of blood T cell repertoires in COVID-19 (dated by TCRdb to 2018 to 2020). Libraries came from the immunoSEQ multiplex PCR assay. TCRdb holds this immuneACCESS table with in-frame rearrangements only. Some clones are missing; in checked studies, unresolved V genes explain under half, and the rest has no known cause. The sample yields about 280,000 clones; under 95% were counted once. Clones ranked in the top ten supply approximately 2.7% of the sample. Sequences were obtained from PBMCs or T cells enriched from blood (not recorded which). All receptors derive from a man between 40 and 49 years old who had been exposed to COVID-19.

J is TRBJ2-7 and V is TRBV18; 10 bases match TRBD2. V lost 6 bases and J lost 2; bases outside the gene matches: 7. Germline CDR1 and CDR2: KGHSH and LQKENI. There are 15 residues in the CDR3. CDR3 sequence reads: CASSPGLAVTYEQYF. The CDR3 DNA is TGTGCCAGCTCCCCCGGACTAGCGGTGACCTACGAGCAGTACTTC.

The CDR3 nucleotides read TGTGCCAGCAGTTTATCCGAGGTTATGAACACTGAAGCTTTCTTT. Encoded protein: CASSLSEVMNTEAFF. This sequence joins TRBV27 and TRBJ1-1; D is unclear. This CDR3 is built from 15 residues. With 0 bases removed from V and 0 bases from J, the gap between germline ends came to 8 bases. Germline CDR1 MNHEY, CDR2 SMNVEV (reference sequence).

This sequence joins TRBV7-2 and TRBJ2-1; the match to TRBD2 covers 7 bases. The CDR3 length is 17 residues. The germline V gene has CDR1 SGHTA and CDR2 FQGNSA. Trimming cost V 1 base and J 7 bases; bases outside gene matches: 13. CDR3 sequence (DNA): TGTGCCAGCAGCTTAGAAGGGGTGAGCGGGGTGCGTAATGAGCAGTTCTTC. Its translation is CASSLEGVSGVRNEQFF.

This clone has a handful of counts. The V call is TRBV4-1, the J call TRBJ2-2, with 9 positions matching TRBD2. Germline V gene sequence: CDR1 MGHRA, CDR2 YSYEKL. This CDR3 is 16 amino acids long. Unmatched junction bases numbered 9, after V lost 4 bases and J lost 6 bases. The DNA for the CDR3 is TGCGCCAGCAGCCCTCGAACAGCGGGAGGTCCCGGGGAGCTGTTTTTT. Amino acids: CASSPRTAGGPGELFF.

The V call is TRBV19, the J call TRBJ2-1, with 7 bases fitting TRBD1. Germline V gene lookup returns CDR1 LNHDA and CDR2 SQIVND (reference sequence). This CDR3 has 15 amino acids. J gave up 3 bases and V 3 bases, and 5 bases lay outside the gene matches. The CDR3 loop is CASSMYRDSYNEQFF. CDR3 in DNA: TGTGCCAGTAGTATGTACCGGGACAGCTACAATGAGCAGTTCTTC.

The chain joins TRBV13 to TRBJ1-6, with TRBD1 matching 9 bases. Germline assignment: CDR1 PRHDT and CDR2 FYEKMQ (reference sequence). V was pared by 5 bases and J by 10 bases, with 9 bases of the junction left unmatched. The CDR3 has 15 residues. CDR3: CASSPGTGFGSPLHF. The CDR3 DNA reads TGTGCCAGCAGCCCCGGGACAGGGTTTGGGTCACCCCTCCACTTT.

This chain joins TRBV3-1 (or the pseudogene TRBV3-2) and TRBJ1-1; 7 bases fit TRBD1. Trimming cost V 3 bases and J 0 bases; bases outside gene matches: 1. Germline assignment: CDR1 LGHDT and CDR2 YNNKEL (reference sequence). This CDR3 comprises 14 residues. CDR3 in DNA: TGTGCCAGCAGCCAGGGACAGATGAACACTGAAGCTTTCTTT. Translation gives CASSQGQMNTEAFF.

This clone was counted once. This sequence joins TRBV9 and TRBJ2-2, with a weak D call TRBD2 (6 bases). The CDR3 loop spans 16 amino acids. Trimming pared 1 base from V and 5 bases from J, leaving 15 bases between. The germline gives CDR1 SGDLS, CDR2 YYNGEE. The CDR3 region is CASSVTSGRETGELFF. CDR3 bases: TGTGCCAGCAGCGTAACCTCGGGGCGGGAAACCGGGGAGCTGTTTTTT. The full variable domain, in which reference TRBV9 and TRBJ2-2 provide the parts outside the CDR3, is DSGVTQTPKHLITATGQRVTLRCSPRSGDLSVYWYQQSLDQGLQFLIQYYNGEERAKGNILERFSAQQFPDLHSELNLSSLELGDSALYFCASSVTSGRETGELFFGEGSRLTVL.

The J gene is TRBJ2-7, the V gene TRBV28; 9 bases fit TRBD1. CDR1 is MDHEN and CDR2 is SYDVKM in the germline V gene. The V segment lost 8 bases and the J segment 3 bases; nucleotides outside the gene matches: 14. CDR3 length equals 16 residues. CDR3 nucleotides: TGTGCCAGCTCGGGTACAGGGGGCGCAGGGATCTACGAGCAGTACTTC. Encoded protein: CASSGTGGAGIYEQYF.

Notes on this clone: Other DNA sequences in this sample translate to the same CDR3. The V and J genes are TRBV7-9 and TRBJ1-2; D ambiguous. The CDR3 consists of 14 residues. CDR1 SEHNR and CDR2 FQNEAQ come from the germline V gene (reference sequence). V was clipped by 2 bases and J by 0 bases, with 7 bases between them. CDR3 in amino acids: CASSLTATNYGYTF. CDR3 nucleotide sequence: TGTGCCAGCAGCTTAACAGCCACTAACTATGGCTACACCTTC.